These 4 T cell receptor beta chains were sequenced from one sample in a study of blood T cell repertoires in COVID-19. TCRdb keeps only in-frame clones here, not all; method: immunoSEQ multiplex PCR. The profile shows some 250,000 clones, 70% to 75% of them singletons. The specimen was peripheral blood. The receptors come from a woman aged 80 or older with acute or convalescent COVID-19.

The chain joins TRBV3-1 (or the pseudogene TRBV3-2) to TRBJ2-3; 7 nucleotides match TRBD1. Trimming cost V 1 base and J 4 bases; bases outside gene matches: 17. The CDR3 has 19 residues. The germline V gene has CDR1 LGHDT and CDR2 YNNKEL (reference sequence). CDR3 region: CASSQATRFKGAQADTQYF. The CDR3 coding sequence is TGTGCCAGCAGCCAAGCCACTCGTTTCAAGGGGGCGCAGGCAGATACGCAGTATTTT.

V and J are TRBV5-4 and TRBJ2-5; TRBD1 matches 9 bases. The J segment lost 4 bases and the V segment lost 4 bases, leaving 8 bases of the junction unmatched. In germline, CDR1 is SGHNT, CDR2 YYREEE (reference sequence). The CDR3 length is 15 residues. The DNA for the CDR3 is TGTGCCAGCAGCCTGGGGACAGGGACCACAGAGACCCAGTACTTC. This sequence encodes CASSLGTGTTETQYF.

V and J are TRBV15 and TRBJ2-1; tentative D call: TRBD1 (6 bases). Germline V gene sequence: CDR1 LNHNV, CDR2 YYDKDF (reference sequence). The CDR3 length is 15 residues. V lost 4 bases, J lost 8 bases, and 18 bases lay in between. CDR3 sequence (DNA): TGTGCCACCAGCATAAGTGTGGTCTCAGGGGATGAGCAGTTCTTC. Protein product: CATSISVVSGDEQFF.

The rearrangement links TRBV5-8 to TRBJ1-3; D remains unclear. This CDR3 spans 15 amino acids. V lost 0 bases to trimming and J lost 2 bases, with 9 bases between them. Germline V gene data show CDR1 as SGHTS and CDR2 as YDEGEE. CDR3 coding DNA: TGTGCCAGCAGCTTGGCGCGGAAGGCTGGAAACACCATATATTTT. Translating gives CASSLARKAGNTIYF.